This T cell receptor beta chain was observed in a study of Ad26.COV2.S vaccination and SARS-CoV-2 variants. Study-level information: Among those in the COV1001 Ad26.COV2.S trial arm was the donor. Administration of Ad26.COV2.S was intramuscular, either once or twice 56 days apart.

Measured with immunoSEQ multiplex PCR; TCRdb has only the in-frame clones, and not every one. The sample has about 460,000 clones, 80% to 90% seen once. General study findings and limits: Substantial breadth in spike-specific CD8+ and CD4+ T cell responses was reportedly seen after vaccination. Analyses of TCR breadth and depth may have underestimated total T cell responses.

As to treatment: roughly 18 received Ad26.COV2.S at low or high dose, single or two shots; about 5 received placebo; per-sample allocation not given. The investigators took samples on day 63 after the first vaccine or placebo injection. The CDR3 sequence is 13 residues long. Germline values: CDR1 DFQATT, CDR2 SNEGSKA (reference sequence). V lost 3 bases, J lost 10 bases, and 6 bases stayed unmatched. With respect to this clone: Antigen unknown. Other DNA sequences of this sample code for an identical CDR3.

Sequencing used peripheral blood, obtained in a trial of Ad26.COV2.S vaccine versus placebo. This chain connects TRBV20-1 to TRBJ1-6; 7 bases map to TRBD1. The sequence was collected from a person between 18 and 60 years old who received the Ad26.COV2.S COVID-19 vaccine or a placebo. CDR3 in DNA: TGCAGTGCTAGTAGACAGGGAGGGTCACCCCTCCACTTT. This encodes CSASRQGGSPLHF.